The clone carrying this TCR beta chain was detected only a few times. Its antigen is not known. The sample comes from a study of beta chain features in type 1 diabetes. General study points: Shorter TCRB CDR3s, moderately but significantly so, were found in Type 1 diabetes patients in all four CD4+ subsets.

All of the isolated RNA was reverse transcribed, so expressed TCRB transcripts were sequenced. TCRdb keeps only in-frame clones here, not all; method: immunoSEQ multiplex PCR. This table has about 270,000 clones, approximately 15% appearing once. Staining for CD45RO/CCR7/CD25/CD127/CD95/CD27 allowed sorting of CD4+ naive, central memory, regulatory and stem cell-like memory cells. The ends were cut back, 1 base at V and 2 bases at J, with 5 bases in the middle. The CDR3 contains 13 residues. Germline lookup yields CDR1 SGHTA and CDR2 FQGTGA. The sample comprised naive CD4+ T cells from blood. The TCR comes from a man under 40 with type 1 diabetes. This chain joins TRBV7-3 and TRBJ2-5; D may be TRBD1 (5 bases). CDR3 protein: CASSLRQQETQYF. CDR3 nucleotide sequence: TGTGCCAGCAGCTTAAGACAGCAAGAGACCCAGTACTTC.